These 14 T cell receptor beta chains share one sample of origin, sequenced in a study of blood T cell repertoires in COVID-19. Data came from immunoSEQ multiplex PCR; TCRdb stores just in-frame clones and leaves some out. The sample has around 100,000 clones, around 80% seen once; the top ten hold approximately 24%. Sample: peripheral blood. The receptors were sampled from a human donor in a cohort sampled during active COVID-19.

V is TRBV5-1 and J is TRBJ1-4, with a possible D match to TRBD1 (6 bases). This CDR3 comprises 18 residues. CDR1 is SGHRS and CDR2 is YFSETQ in the germline V gene. V lost 4 bases, J lost 2 bases, and 21 bases lay in between. This CDR3 is CASSQRKGGRETNEKLFF. CDR3 DNA sequence: TGCGCCAGCAGCCAAAGGAAGGGGGGGCGGGAGACTAATGAAAAACTGTTTTTT.

The gene calls are TRBV6-5 and TRBJ2-1; 11 bases are a match to TRBD2. V lost 8 bases to trimming and J lost 0 bases; unmatched junction nucleotides: 3. The CDR3 runs to 15 residues. Germline V gene lookup returns CDR1 MNHEY and CDR2 SVGAGI. CDR3 nucleotide sequence: TGTGCCAGCTTGGGACTAGCGGCCTCCTACAATGAGCAGTTCTTC. Protein product: CASLGLAASYNEQFF.

This clone was detected once. This chain links TRBV4-2 with TRBJ2-1, with 7 bases matching TRBD1. Looked up from germline, CDR1 is LGHNA and CDR2 is YNFKEQ. The CDR3 covers 16 residues. V lost 5 bases to trimming and J lost 5 bases; unmatched junction nucleotides: 12. The CDR3 loop reads CASSERRQGSHNEQFF. The CDR3 DNA follows: TGTGCCAGCAGCGAGCGAAGACAGGGTAGTCACAATGAGCAGTTCTTC.

V usage is TRBV6-2 or TRBV6-3 and J usage is TRBJ2-7, with D possibly matching TRBD2 (5 bases). There are 14 residues in the CDR3. V lost 2 bases and J lost 3, with 11 bases in between. CDR1 MNHEY and CDR2 SVGEGT come from the germline V gene. CDR3 region: CASSYLGIGYEQYF. CDR3 sequence (DNA): TGTGCCAGCAGTTACCTCGGGATAGGCTACGAGCAGTACTTC.

The rearrangement joins TRBV7-8 to TRBJ2-2; 8 bases fit TRBD1. The CDR3 sequence is 18 residues long. V gave up 7 bases and J gave up 1 base; unmatched junction bases: 14. Germline CDR1 reads SGHVS; CDR2 reads FQNEAQ. The DNA for the CDR3 is TGTGCCAGCACCACCGGCTGGCCGGGACAGGAGAACACCGGGGAGCTGTTTTTT. Amino acids: CASTTGWPGQENTGELFF.

The chain links TRBV19 to TRBJ1-1; D uncertain. The CDR3 runs to 11 residues. Germline loops: CDR1 LNHDA, CDR2 SQIVND (reference sequence). Trimming left V 7 bases short and J 6 bases short, with 9 bases between. CDR3 bases: TGTGCCAGTATTGGAGACGCTGAAGCTTTCTTT. This codes for CASIGDAEAFF.

The chain uses TRBV24-1 and TRBJ2-3, with D possibly TRBD2 on 5 matching bases. V lost 4 bases, J lost 0 bases, and 7 bases lay in between. The length of the CDR3 is 14 residues. Germline V gene lookup returns CDR1 KGHDR and CDR2 SFDVKD. As DNA, the CDR3 is TGTGCCACCAGTGAACGGACTAGCACAGATACGCAGTATTTT. It codes for CATSERTSTDTQYF.

The chain recombines TRBV12-3 or TRBV12-4 with TRBJ1-1, with D unresolved. Trimming cost V 7 bases and J 1 base, with 10 bases left between them. The CDR3 runs 13 residues. DNA for the CDR3: TGTGCCAGCACCCTTAAGCAGAACACTGAAGCTTTCTTT. It is translated as CASTLKQNTEAFF.

The chain combines TRBV2 with TRBJ2-3; a weak D match, TRBD2 (6 bases). CDR3 length equals 14 residues. Germline V gene lookup returns CDR1 SNHLY and CDR2 FYNNEI. V lost 4 bases and J 1 base, leaving 9 bases between the germline ends. The CDR3 DNA sequence: TGTGCCAGCAGTGTTTCGGGGGGCACAGATACGCAGTATTTT. Its translation is CASSVSGGTDTQYF.

The gene calls are TRBV4-1 and TRBJ1-2, with 12 bases that match TRBD1. With V trimmed by 4 bases and J by 2 bases, 8 bases remained unmatched. The CDR3 is 17 residues long. Germline loops: CDR1 MGHRA, CDR2 YSYEKL. Written as DNA, the CDR3 is TGCGCCAGCAGCCCTAGCCCGGGACAGGGGGCAAACTATGGCTACACCTTC. This translates into CASSPSPGQGANYGYTF.

This chain links TRBV3-1 (or the pseudogene TRBV3-2) with TRBJ2-1; D might be TRBD2 (5 bases). V lost 1 base, J lost 5 bases, and 9 bases lay in between. The CDR3 loop spans 14 amino acids. Per the germline V gene, CDR1 is LGHDT and CDR2 is YNNKEL (reference sequence). Here the CDR3 reads CASSQGTVHNEQFF. As DNA, the CDR3 is TGTGCCAGCAGCCAAGGGACTGTCCACAATGAGCAGTTCTTC.

This rearrangement joins TRBV6-6 to TRBJ2-2; 11 bases match TRBD2. CDR3 length equals 15 residues. Germline CDR1 MNHNY, CDR2 SVGAGI (reference sequence). V was clipped by 5 bases and J by 5 bases; unmatched bases: 4. CDR3 loop: CASSPSSGGTGELFF. CDR3 DNA: TGTGCCAGCAGTCCCTCTAGCGGGGGGACCGGGGAGCTGTTTTTT.

The rearrangement links TRBV19 to TRBJ1-1; TRBD1 might be the D (6 bases). There are 14 residues in the CDR3. In germline, CDR1 is LNHDA, CDR2 SQIVND (reference sequence). Trimming pared 3 bases from V and 4 bases from J, leaving 12 bases between. This chain's CDR3 is CASSISRGVTEAFF. For the CDR3, the DNA is TGTGCCAGTAGTATTTCCAGGGGTGTCACTGAAGCTTTCTTT.

The table lists this clone with a count of one. The chain has TRBV5-8 and TRBJ2-1; 7 bases are shared with TRBD1. The germline V gene encodes CDR1 SGHTS and CDR2 YDEGEE. Trimming cost V 4 bases and J 4 bases; bases outside gene matches: 11. This CDR3 is 16 amino acids long. CDR3 bases: TGTGCCAGCAGCCTGGGGGTTGACAGGGTATACAATGAGCAGTTCTTC. Amino acids: CASSLGVDRVYNEQFF.